The table lists the clone carrying this T cell receptor beta chain with many counts. Antigen unknown. The sample is drawn from a study of regulatory T cells in long-lasting Graves disease. CDR3-region Arm-PCR and iRepertoire HTBI primers produced the TCR beta libraries. TCRdb reanalysed the multiplex PCR reads using MiXCR and keeps one entry per CDR3 protein. This table has 350,000 to 550,000 distinct CDR3 sequences, roughly 17% appearing once. Specified time point: newly diagnosed GD, antithyroid drugs for less than 3 months. Following extraction of RNA from PBMCs, that RNA was used to make the TCR library. Regarding the study as a whole: With a small sample size, accuracy may have been reduced. Analyses excluded thyroid tissue, covering peripheral blood alone. Clonotypes that were public and shared totalled fewer than 3,500 in persistent patients versus about 1,000 in new patients.

V lost 3 bases to trimming and J lost 2 bases, with 11 bases between them. This CDR3 has 14 residues. Germline V gene lookup returns CDR1 LNHNV and CDR2 YYDKDF (reference sequence). The same sample was also used in a study of T cells in Graves' hyperthyroidism and ophthalmopathy. From that report: Patients showing uncontrolled infection, other autoimmune disease, pregnancy or lactation were ineligible.

The rearrangement uses TRBV15 and TRBJ2-7; TRBD2 might be the D (6 bases). The clonotype comes from a woman under 30 with Graves disease. This specimen was peripheral blood mononuclear cells (PBMCs), taken at new diagnosis, from a patient treated with antithyroid drugs. This CDR3 reads CATSSSDYPYEQYF. The CDR3 coding sequence is TGTGCCACCAGCAGTTCGGACTATCCCTACGAGCAGTACTTC. Full variable domain (remainder filled in from reference TRBV15 and TRBJ2-7): DAMVIQNPRYQVTQFGKPVTLSCSQTLNHNVMYWYQQKSSQAPKLLFHYYDKDFNNEADTPDNFQSRRPNTSFCFLDIRSPGLGDTAMYLCATSSSDYPYEQYFGPGTRLTVT.